These 27 T cell receptor beta chains were all obtained from the same sample, sequenced in a study of graft-versus-host responses after intestinal transplantation (dated by TCRdb to about 2021). Library preparation used the immunoSEQ multiplex PCR assay. The clones in this table, taken by TCRdb from immuneACCESS, are in-frame only. Not every clone is retained; where verified, under half of the shortfall comes from an unresolved V gene, and the cause of the rest is unknown. The sample has approximately 74,000 clones on record, over 80% of them singletons. The ten most abundant clones make up roughly 0.64% of the sample. This specimen was PBMCs, taken 98 days after intestinal transplantation. These receptors were obtained from a human patient who received an intestinal transplant, so some T cells may come from the graft donor.

The rearrangement uses TRBV6-5 and TRBJ2-7; D possibly corresponds to TRBD2 (5 bases). This CDR3 region has 14 residues. Trimming removed 4 bases from V and 0 bases from J, with 10 bases in between. Per germline, CDR1 MNHEY and CDR2 SVGAGI. The CDR3 DNA reads TGTGCCAGCAGTTCTCGCGGAGGCTCCTACGAGCAGTACTTC. It yields the protein CASSSRGGSYEQYF.

This clone was seen once. V is TRBV25-1 and J is TRBJ2-5, with D uncertain. Trimming left V 1 base short and J 1 base short, with 7 bases between. Germline CDR1 MGHDK, CDR2 SYGVNS. The CDR3 runs 14 residues. The CDR3 is CASSEWAGQETQYF. CDR3 nucleotides: TGTGCCAGCAGTGAATGGGCAGGCCAAGAGACCCAGTACTTC.

The V and J genes are TRBV7-3 and TRBJ2-2, with TRBD2 as a possible D gene (6 bases). This CDR3 comprises 17 residues. The V and J ends lost 5 bases and 0 bases respectively, with 16 bases between them. Germline V lookup: CDR1 SGHTA, CDR2 FQGTGA. Here the CDR3 DNA reads TGTGCCAGCAGCCCCTCCGGCGGGACTCCGAACACCGGGGAGCTGTTTTTT. This encodes CASSPSGGTPNTGELFF.

The CDR3 spells CASTPDLTNYGYTF. For the CDR3, the DNA is TGCGCCAGCACCCCGGACCTTACTAACTATGGCTACACCTTC. The chain uses TRBV5-1 and TRBJ1-2; D gene unclear. The V and J ends lost 6 bases and 0 bases respectively, with 12 bases between them. Germline assignment: CDR1 SGHRS and CDR2 YFSETQ. CDR3 length: 14 residues.

This clone appeared a few times. The chain has TRBV5-6 and TRBJ2-7; TRBD2 is a possible D gene (5 bases). V lost 3 bases and J 3 bases, leaving 16 bases between the germline ends. The CDR3 loop spans 15 amino acids. CDR1 and CDR2 from the germline V gene are SGHDT and YYEEEE. The CDR3 DNA follows: TGTGCCAGCAGCTCTCCTCCGGGGTTCTACTACGAGCAGTACTTC. Translated, it gives CASSSPPGFYYEQYF.

The chain links TRBV4-1 to TRBJ2-7; D is uncertain. This CDR3 spans 15 amino acids. V dropped 7 bases and J dropped 0 bases, with 16 bases sitting between them. The germline gives CDR1 MGHRA, CDR2 YSYEKL. CDR3 bases: TGCGCCAGCAACACAGCAGTCTATAGCTCCTACGAGCAGTACTTC. It yields the protein CASNTAVYSSYEQYF.

The rearrangement links TRBV5-4 to TRBJ2-7; TRBD2 agrees at 13 bases. The V gene's germline CDR1 is SGHNT and CDR2 YYREEE (reference sequence). After removal of 3 bases from V and 0 bases from J, the junction contained 6 bases not matched to a gene. The CDR3 spans 17 residues. CDR3 sequence: CASSSGLAGLSSYEQYF. DNA of the CDR3: TGTGCCAGCAGCTCGGGACTAGCGGGGCTGAGCTCCTACGAGCAGTACTTC.

This chain links TRBV7-6 with TRBJ2-3; 11 bases fit TRBD2. Germline V gene sequence: CDR1 SGHVS, CDR2 FNYEAQ. V dropped 1 base and J dropped 0; count of bases not matched to a gene: 9. This CDR3 has 19 residues. The CDR3 region is CASSLDDWGTSGSTDTQYF. The CDR3 DNA is TGTGCCAGCAGCTTAGACGATTGGGGGACTAGCGGTAGCACAGATACGCAGTATTTT.

V is TRBV7-3 and J is TRBJ2-1; D tentatively fits TRBD1 or TRBD2 (5 bases each). The V gene lost 5 bases and the J gene lost 0 bases, with 20 bases spanning the gap. CDR1 is SGHTA, CDR2 FQGTGA, per germline. This CDR3 region has 18 residues. This CDR3 reads CASSLTRDPYSSYNEQFF. The CDR3 nucleotides are TGTGCCAGCAGCCTCACGAGGGACCCCTACAGCTCCTACAATGAGCAGTTCTTC.

CDR3 sequence: CASRAGTYNEQFF. The CDR3 coding sequence is TGCGCCAGCAGGGCGGGGACCTACAATGAGCAGTTCTTC. The J gene is TRBJ2-1, the V gene TRBV10-1, with D possibly matching TRBD2 (6 bases). This CDR3 is built from 13 residues. The germline V gene encodes CDR1 WNHNN and CDR2 SYGVQD (reference sequence). V dropped 6 bases and J dropped 2 bases, with 8 bases sitting between them.

This chain uses TRBV30 with TRBJ2-1, with D perhaps matching TRBD1 or TRBD2 (6 bases each). The germline V gene encodes CDR1 GTSNPN and CDR2 SVGIG (reference sequence). V was clipped by 5 bases and J by 7 bases, with 21 bases between them. This CDR3 is 15 amino acids long. DNA for the CDR3: TGTGCCTGGGAGGGGGTCCCGGGGGCCGGGAATGAGCAGTTCTTC. Translation gives CAWEGVPGAGNEQFF.

The J gene is TRBJ2-2, the V gene TRBV19; 9 bases fit TRBD1. The germline CDR1 and CDR2 sequences are LNHDA and SQIVND (reference sequence). With 6 bases clipped from V and 6 bases from J, the junction kept 5 bases outside the gene matches. The CDR3 length is 14 residues. The chain's CDR3 is CASSRGQGAGELFF. CDR3 coding DNA: TGTGCCAGTAGCCGGGGACAGGGAGCCGGGGAGCTGTTTTTT.

The J gene is TRBJ2-5, the V gene TRBV4-1, with 10 nucleotides matching TRBD2. The CDR3 consists of 18 residues. With V trimmed by 4 bases and J by 2 bases, 13 bases remained unmatched. Per germline, CDR1 MGHRA and CDR2 YSYEKL. CDR3 in amino acids: CASSPGGLALEQQETQYF. CDR3 in DNA: TGCGCCAGCAGCCCAGGGGGACTAGCGCTAGAACAACAAGAGACCCAGTACTTC.

V and J are TRBV19 and TRBJ2-1, with 9 bases that match TRBD1. J gave up 7 bases and V 7 bases, and 8 bases lay outside the gene matches. The CDR3 is 14 residues long. Germline CDR1 LNHDA, CDR2 SQIVND (reference sequence). The CDR3 spells CASTRTGEWNEQFF. The CDR3 DNA sequence: TGTGCCAGTACCCGGACAGGGGAGTGGAATGAGCAGTTCTTC.

J is TRBJ2-2 and V is TRBV19; D uncertain. From germline, CDR1 is LNHDA and CDR2 SQIVND (reference sequence). The ends were cut back, 7 bases at V and 6 bases at J, with 9 bases in the middle. The CDR3 has 12 amino acids. In DNA form, the CDR3 reads TGTGCCAGTATGGGGTGGTCCGGGGAGCTGTTTTTT. Encoded protein: CASMGWSGELFF. Based on the CDR3 plus reference TRBV19 and TRBJ2-2, the full variable domain is DGGITQSPKYLFRKEGQNVTLSCEQNLNHDAMYWYRQDPGQGLRLIYYSQIVNDFQKGDIAEGYSVSREKKESFPLTVTSAQKNPTAFYLCASMGWSGELFFGEGSRLTVL.

This chain links TRBV10-3 with TRBJ2-6; D may be TRBD2 (6 bases). V lost 7 bases and J 3 bases, leaving 10 bases between the germline ends. The CDR3 is 14 residues long. CDR1 and CDR2 from the germline V gene are ENHRY and SYGVKD. The CDR3 DNA sequence: TGTGCCATCAAGGGGACTCATGGGGCCAACGTCCTGACTTTC. This codes for CAIKGTHGANVLTF.

The chain couples TRBV11-2 to TRBJ2-7; no clear D. Germline values: CDR1 SGHAT, CDR2 FQNNGV. The CDR3 has 12 amino acids. V gave up 6 bases and J gave up 2 bases, with 8 bases separating them. CDR3 sequence reads: CASRLSTYEQYF. CDR3 DNA: TGTGCCAGCAGACTGTCTACCTACGAGCAGTACTTC.

This chain joins TRBV30 and TRBJ1-2; no firm D call. Germline V gene lookup returns CDR1 GTSNPN and CDR2 SVGIG (reference sequence). V lost 4 bases to trimming and J lost 4 bases, with 10 bases between them. This CDR3 comprises 12 residues. DNA for the CDR3: TGTGCCTGGAAAGGTGACCTCTATGGCTACACCTTC. This translates into CAWKGDLYGYTF.

The V gene is TRBV5-8, the J gene TRBJ2-1, with 14 bases identical to TRBD2. This CDR3 has 14 residues. Trimming removed 8 bases from V and 12 bases from J; junction bases left unmatched: 10. Germline V lookup: CDR1 SGHTS, CDR2 YDEGEE. The DNA for the CDR3 is TGTGCCAGGGAACCGGGACTAGCGGGAGCTGGGCAGTTCTTC. Amino acid sequence: CAREPGLAGAGQFF.

The V call is TRBV19, the J call TRBJ2-1; TRBD2 matches 11 bases. Germline V gene lookup returns CDR1 LNHDA and CDR2 SQIVND (reference sequence). The CDR3 totals 13 residues. V was clipped by 11 bases and J by 8 bases; unmatched bases: 8. The CDR3, as DNA: TGTGCCTCATTAGCGGGGGGGCGGGATGAGCAGTTCTTC. This sequence encodes CASLAGGRDEQFF.

The chain carries TRBV13 and TRBJ2-7, with D possibly matching TRBD2 (6 bases). Germline V gene sequence: CDR1 PRHDT, CDR2 FYEKMQ (reference sequence). V was pared by 1 base and J by 3 bases, with 7 bases between. The CDR3 loop spans 13 amino acids. The CDR3, as DNA: TGTGCCAGCAGCTTAGATAGCGGCTACGAGCAGTACTTC. This gives the protein CASSLDSGYEQYF.

The sample holds one count of this clone. V gene TRBV5-1 combines with J gene TRBJ2-7; D call uncertain. Germline CDR1 SGHRS, CDR2 YFSETQ. This CDR3 has 13 residues. Trimming pared 0 bases from V and 3 bases from J, leaving 7 bases between. The CDR3 spells CASSLDPFYEQYF. CDR3 bases: TGCGCCAGCAGCTTGGATCCCTTCTACGAGCAGTACTTC.

This chain links TRBV5-6 with TRBJ2-7; TRBD2 matches 7 bases. The V segment lost 4 bases and the J segment 0 bases; nucleotides outside the gene matches: 7. CDR3 length equals 15 residues. Germline V gene lookup returns CDR1 SGHDT and CDR2 YYEEEE. This CDR3 reads CASSLLRESSYEQYF. In DNA, the CDR3 is TGTGCCAGCAGCCTCTTGCGGGAGAGCTCCTACGAGCAGTACTTC.

With respect to this clone: The sample has other DNA sequences that encode this CDR3 too. This chain uses TRBV5-4 with TRBJ1-2; 7 positions match TRBD1. Germline V gene data show CDR1 as SGHNT and CDR2 as YYREEE (reference sequence). The junction had 2 bases not matched to a gene; V was cut back by 0 bases and J by 3 bases. This CDR3 is built from 14 residues. CDR3: CASSLGQGDYGYTF. DNA for the CDR3: TGTGCCAGCAGCTTGGGCCAGGGGGACTATGGCTACACCTTC. Combining the CDR3 with reference TRBV5-4 and TRBJ1-2 gives the whole variable domain ETGVTQSPTHLIKTRGQQVTLRCSSQSGHNTVSWYQQALGQGPQFIFQYYREEENGRGNFPPRFSGLQFPNYSSELNVNALELDDSALYLCASSLGQGDYGYTFGSGTRLTVV.

CDR3 amino acids: CASSLWLSYEQYF. The CDR3 region has the DNA TGTGCCAGCAGCTTATGGCTTTCCTACGAGCAGTACTTC. The chain couples TRBV7-6 to TRBJ2-7; D remains unclear. Germline V gives CDR1 SGHVS, CDR2 FNYEAQ. V was cut by 2 bases and J by 1 base, with 6 bases left in between. The CDR3 is 13 amino acids.

The chain employs TRBV5-6 and TRBJ1-2; TRBD1 aligns across 9 bases. V lost 4 bases, J lost 2 bases, and 9 bases stayed unmatched. CDR1 is SGHDT and CDR2 is YYEEEE in the germline V gene. The CDR3 contains 16 residues. This chain's CDR3 is CASSPLGTGLNYGYTF. CDR3 DNA sequence: TGTGCCAGCAGCCCCCTCGGGACAGGGCTGAACTATGGCTACACCTTC.

V is TRBV9 and J is TRBJ2-4, with a possible D match to TRBD2 (5 bases). The CDR3 is 17 residues long. V was shortened by 0 bases and J by 3 bases, with 16 bases between the two germline ends. Germline V gene data show CDR1 as SGDLS and CDR2 as YYNGEE. The CDR3 DNA reads as TGTGCCAGCAGCGTAGAGGAGGACCCCGACGGCAAAAACATTCAGTACTTC. Its protein is CASSVEEDPDGKNIQYF.